The 27 T cell receptor beta chains below come from one sample, sequenced in a study of T cell changes during pregnancy in multiple sclerosis. Data came from immunoSEQ multiplex PCR; TCRdb stores just in-frame clones and leaves some out. This sample yields about 100,000 clones, of which over 80% are seen a single time; about 1.8% belongs to the top ten. Sequencing used peripheral blood, obtained after pregnancy. These receptors all stem from a female donor with multiple sclerosis, enrolled in a pregnancy study.

This chain connects TRBV9 to TRBJ2-1; 7 positions agree with TRBD2. CDR3 length equals 15 residues. The germline V gene encodes CDR1 SGDLS and CDR2 YYNGEE. Trimming removed 4 bases from V and 0 bases from J; junction bases left unmatched: 4. This CDR3 is CASSPGGSSYNEQFF. The DNA of the CDR3 is TGTGCCAGCAGCCCGGGCGGGAGCTCCTACAATGAGCAGTTCTTC.

J is TRBJ1-1 and V is TRBV4-3, with 9 bases aligning to TRBD1. Germline V gene data show CDR1 as LGHNA and CDR2 as YSLEER. V was clipped by 3 bases and J by 5 bases; unmatched bases: 4. This CDR3 has 14 residues. The CDR3 DNA reads as TGCGCCAGCAGCCAGGACAGGGGTGGGACTGAAGCTTTCTTT. It encodes CASSQDRGGTEAFF.

V usage is TRBV5-4 and J usage is TRBJ2-6; 7 nucleotides align to TRBD1. With V trimmed by 4 bases and J by 0 bases, 10 bases remained unmatched. CDR3 length equals 18 residues. Germline V gene sequence: CDR1 SGHNT, CDR2 YYREEE (reference sequence). CDR3 in DNA: TGTGCCAGCAGCGCAGACAGGGATATTGGCTCTGGGGCCAACGTCCTGACTTTC. Translated: CASSADRDIGSGANVLTF.

This chain links TRBV7-9 with TRBJ2-2, with TRBD2 identical over 10 bases. CDR1 SEHNR and CDR2 FQNEAQ come from the germline V gene (reference sequence). The CDR3 totals 15 residues. Trimming removed 6 bases from V and 3 bases from J; junction bases left unmatched: 4. The DNA for the CDR3 is TGTGCCAGCAGGATAGCGGGGGGTCACACCGGGGAGCTGTTTTTT. Translation: CASRIAGGHTGELFF.

This clone was detected once. This sequence joins TRBV19 and TRBJ1-2, with D possibly matching TRBD1 (5 bases). The germline V and J ends were trimmed by 6 bases and 5 bases, with 22 bases remaining between them. This CDR3 has 16 residues. Germline CDR1 reads LNHDA; CDR2 reads SQIVND (reference sequence). In nucleotides, the CDR3 is TGTGCCAGTAGCACCCCAGGGACTCCCACACAATATGGCTACACCTTC. Translation: CASSTPGTPTQYGYTF. Combining the CDR3 with reference TRBV19 and TRBJ1-2 gives the whole variable domain DGGITQSPKYLFRKEGQNVTLSCEQNLNHDAMYWYRQDPGQGLRLIYYSQIVNDFQKGDIAEGYSVSREKKESFPLTVTSAQKNPTAFYLCASSTPGTPTQYGYTFGSGTRLTVV.

The chain carries TRBV20-1 and TRBJ2-7; D is undetermined. Germline V gene data show CDR1 as DFQATT and CDR2 as SNEGSKA (reference sequence). CDR3 length: 10 amino acids. V lost 3 bases and J 5 bases, leaving 5 bases between the germline ends. The CDR3 bases are TGCAGTGCTAGTGGCCACGAGCAGTACTTC. Its protein product is CSASGHEQYF.

Comments on this clone: The junction differs from germline at one of its ends, possibly a read error. The CDR3 protein is CASSDLSGQGTQYF. In DNA form, the CDR3 reads TGTGCCAGCAGTGATCTTAGCGGCCAAGGGACCCAGTACTTC. The chain employs TRBV2 and TRBJ2-5, with a weak D call TRBD2 (6 bases). This CDR3 has 14 amino acids. Germline V gene data show CDR1 as SNHLY and CDR2 as FYNNEI.

The chain uses TRBV5-1 and TRBJ1-2; D not resolved. The CDR3 has 14 amino acids. The V end lost 0 bases, the J end lost 0 bases, and 6 bases lay between the germline ends. Per the germline V gene, CDR1 is SGHRS and CDR2 is YFSETQ. This chain's CDR3 is CASSLEPANYGYTF. In DNA form, the CDR3 reads TGCGCCAGCAGCTTGGAACCAGCTAACTATGGCTACACCTTC.

CDR3 DNA sequence: TGTGCCAGCAGTTTAACGGGGGGTATCACGCCCCAGCATTTT. Protein sequence: CASSLTGGITPQHF. The V call is TRBV28, the J call TRBJ1-5; maybe TRBD1 (5 bases). CDR3 length equals 14 residues. Looked up from germline, CDR1 is MDHEN and CDR2 is SYDVKM. The ends were cut back, 2 bases at V and 9 bases at J, with 14 bases in the middle.

This sequence joins TRBV19 and TRBJ2-5; 7 bases are a match to TRBD1. J lost 2 bases, V lost 6 bases, and 6 bases had no gene match. The CDR3 is made up of 14 amino acids. From germline, CDR1 is LNHDA and CDR2 SQIVND (reference sequence). The CDR3 DNA follows: TGTGCCAGTAGGAGACAGGGACGACAAGAGACCCAGTACTTC. As protein: CASRRQGRQETQYF.

This clone was observed a single time. The chain links TRBV29-1 to TRBJ2-7; D is unresolved. This CDR3 has 11 residues. Germline loops: CDR1 SQVTM, CDR2 ANQGSEA. With 6 bases removed from V and 6 bases from J, the gap between germline ends came to 12 bases. The CDR3 reads CSVYTTGEQYF. CDR3 sequence (DNA): TGCAGCGTCTACACCACGGGCGAGCAGTACTTC.

The CDR3 reads CASSLDPGGRYNEQFF. In DNA form, the CDR3 reads TGTGCCAGCAGCTTAGATCCGGGAGGGCGATACAATGAGCAGTTCTTC. The rearrangement links TRBV7-2 to TRBJ2-1; TRBD2 aligns across 8 bases. Trimming cost V 1 base and J 4 bases; bases outside gene matches: 6. The CDR3 loop spans 16 amino acids. Per germline, CDR1 SGHTA and CDR2 FQGNSA.

The rearrangement joins TRBV30 to TRBJ2-2, with 11 bases matching TRBD1. Per germline, CDR1 GTSNPN and CDR2 SVGIG (reference sequence). The CDR3 has 17 residues. V lost 4 bases, J lost 5 bases, and 12 bases stayed unmatched. The CDR3 DNA reads as TGTGCCTGGAACACTGCCGCCGGGACAGGGGGTACCGGGGAGCTGTTTTTT. Amino acid sequence: CAWNTAAGTGGTGELFF. The entire variable domain, with the rest obtained from reference TRBV30 and TRBJ2-2, is as follows: SQTIHQWPATLVQPVGSPLSLECTVEGTSNPNLYWYRQAAGRGLQLLFYSVGIGQISSEVPQNLSASRPQDRQFILSSKKLLLSDSGFYLCAWNTAAGTGGTGELFFGEGSRLTVL.

Comments on this clone: A read error may produce the germline difference seen at one junction end. The chain has TRBV6-1 and TRBJ2-7, with D possibly TRBD1 on 5 matching bases. CDR1 is MNHNS and CDR2 is SASEGT in the germline V gene. The CDR3 is 13 residues long. CDR3 DNA sequence: TGTGCCGGCAGTAAAAAAGGGGTTTACGAGCAGTACTTC. Residues: CAGSKKGVYEQYF.

This clone came up once. The chain couples TRBV18 to TRBJ1-6; possible D gene TRBD1, 6 bases. Germline-derived CDR1 and CDR2 are KGHSH and LQKENI. Trimming cost V 9 bases and J 8 bases, with 11 bases left between them. The CDR3 extends over 12 amino acids. In nucleotides, the CDR3 is TGTGCCAGTTACAAGGGGGATTCACCCCTCCACTTT. Encoded protein: CASYKGDSPLHF.

This clone was recorded only once. The rearrangement links TRBV27 to TRBJ2-7; 9 nucleotides align to TRBD2. This CDR3 has 16 amino acids. The V gene end was trimmed by 4 bases and the J gene end by 4 bases; junction bases not matched to a gene: 11. CDR1 and CDR2 from the germline V gene are MNHEY and SMNVEV (reference sequence). The CDR3 is CASSWGLAANKYEQYF. CDR3 nucleotides: TGTGCCAGCAGTTGGGGACTAGCTGCCAATAAGTACGAGCAGTACTTC.

This clone was counted only a few times. The sample carries other DNA sequences with the same CDR3. The V and J genes are TRBV9 and TRBJ2-7, with TRBD2 as a possible D gene (6 bases). The CDR3 is 13 residues long. Germline CDR1 reads SGDLS; CDR2 reads YYNGEE. Trimming left V 0 bases short and J 5 bases short, with 9 bases between. The CDR3 nucleotides are TGTGCCAGCAGCGTAGGGGGCGGGGACGAGCAGTACTTC. As protein: CASSVGGGDEQYF.

Written as DNA, the CDR3 is TGCGCCAGCAGCTTGGCCAAAACGAACACCGGGGAGCTGTTTTTT. Its protein product is CASSLAKTNTGELFF. The chain carries TRBV5-1 and TRBJ2-2; the D is unclear. V dropped 0 bases and J dropped 0 bases, with 6 bases sitting between them. Germline CDR1 is SGHRS and CDR2 is YFSETQ. The CDR3 runs 15 residues.

V usage is TRBV28 and J usage is TRBJ1-5; a weak D match, TRBD1 (6 bases). V was cut by 6 bases and J by 2 bases, with 14 bases left in between. Germline V lookup: CDR1 MDHEN, CDR2 SYDVKM. This CDR3 contains 15 residues. CDR3 region: CASSLGGAGNQPQHF. Written as DNA, the CDR3 is TGTGCCAGCAGCCTCGGGGGGGCAGGCAATCAGCCCCAGCATTTT.

DNA for the CDR3: TGTGCCAGCACCCGACAGGGCGGTTCCTACGAGCAGTACTTC. Translation gives CASTRQGGSYEQYF. The chain couples TRBV6-1 to TRBJ2-7; 7 bases line up with TRBD1. The germline gives CDR1 MNHNS, CDR2 SASEGT. V dropped 7 bases and J dropped 1; count of bases not matched to a gene: 7. CDR3 size: 14 residues.

The chain couples TRBV5-1 to TRBJ2-5; D remains ambiguous. CDR3 length: 13 amino acids. Trimming left V 5 bases short and J 5 bases short, with 13 bases between. Germline V gives CDR1 SGHRS, CDR2 YFSETQ. The CDR3 reads CASRSRFPETQYF. CDR3 DNA sequence: TGCGCCAGCAGAAGTAGATTTCCCGAGACCCAGTACTTC.

CDR3 in amino acids: CASSPLAQNTGELFF. For the CDR3, the DNA is TGTGCCAGCAGCCCGCTAGCGCAGAACACCGGGGAGCTGTTTTTT. The chain uses TRBV7-9 and TRBJ2-2; a possible D gene is TRBD2 (6 bases). The germline CDR1 and CDR2 sequences are SEHNR and FQNEAQ (reference sequence). V lost 5 bases to trimming and J lost 1 base, with 11 bases between them. This CDR3 is built from 15 residues.

The genes are TRBV5-1 and TRBJ2-1, with TRBD2 matching over 13 bases. V lost 4 bases to trimming and J lost 5 bases; unmatched junction nucleotides: 6. There are 16 residues in the CDR3. The V gene's germline CDR1 is SGHRS and CDR2 YFSETQ. CDR3 sequence reads: CASSQGLAGKNNEQFF. The DNA of the CDR3 is TGCGCCAGCAGCCAGGGACTAGCGGGGAAGAACAATGAGCAGTTCTTC.

The chain employs TRBV7-3 and TRBJ2-2, with D possibly matching TRBD1 (5 bases). The V gene's germline CDR1 is SGHTA and CDR2 FQGTGA. Trimming took 2 bases from V and 6 from J, leaving 10 bases between them. This CDR3 contains 14 residues. CDR3 protein: CASSLQGVAGELFF. Written as DNA, the CDR3 is TGTGCCAGCAGCTTACAGGGTGTGGCCGGGGAGCTGTTTTTT.

The chain joins TRBV6-1 to TRBJ1-3, with 8 nucleotides matching TRBD1. CDR1 and CDR2 from the germline V gene are MNHNS and SASEGT. The CDR3 consists of 15 residues. Trimming cost V 7 bases and J 3 bases; bases outside gene matches: 8. The DNA for the CDR3 is TGTGCCAGCACACTGGACAGGGAGGGTGGAAACACCATATATTTT. Encoded protein: CASTLDREGGNTIYF.

V and J are TRBV19 and TRBJ1-2; 11 nucleotides agree with TRBD1. Germline CDR1 and CDR2: LNHDA and SQIVND (reference sequence). The CDR3 has 15 amino acids. Germline trimming cut 7 bases from V and 1 base from J; bases unmatched to any gene: 5. The CDR3 DNA reads as TGTGCCAGTATTAGGACAGGGGGCCGTAACTATGGCTACACCTTC. Protein sequence: CASIRTGGRNYGYTF. The complete variable domain, with remaining parts taken from reference TRBV19 and TRBJ1-2, reads DGGITQSPKYLFRKEGQNVTLSCEQNLNHDAMYWYRQDPGQGLRLIYYSQIVNDFQKGDIAEGYSVSREKKESFPLTVTSAQKNPTAFYLCASIRTGGRNYGYTFGSGTRLTVV.

The V and J genes are TRBV29-1 and TRBJ2-5; 8 bases map to TRBD2. Germline V CDR1 and CDR2: SQVTM, ANQGSEA. With 7 bases clipped from V and 4 bases from J, the junction kept 5 bases outside the gene matches. The length of the CDR3 is 12 residues. In nucleotides, the CDR3 is TGCAGCGGGAACGGACTAGCAGAGACCCAGTACTTC. Translating gives CSGNGLAETQYF.